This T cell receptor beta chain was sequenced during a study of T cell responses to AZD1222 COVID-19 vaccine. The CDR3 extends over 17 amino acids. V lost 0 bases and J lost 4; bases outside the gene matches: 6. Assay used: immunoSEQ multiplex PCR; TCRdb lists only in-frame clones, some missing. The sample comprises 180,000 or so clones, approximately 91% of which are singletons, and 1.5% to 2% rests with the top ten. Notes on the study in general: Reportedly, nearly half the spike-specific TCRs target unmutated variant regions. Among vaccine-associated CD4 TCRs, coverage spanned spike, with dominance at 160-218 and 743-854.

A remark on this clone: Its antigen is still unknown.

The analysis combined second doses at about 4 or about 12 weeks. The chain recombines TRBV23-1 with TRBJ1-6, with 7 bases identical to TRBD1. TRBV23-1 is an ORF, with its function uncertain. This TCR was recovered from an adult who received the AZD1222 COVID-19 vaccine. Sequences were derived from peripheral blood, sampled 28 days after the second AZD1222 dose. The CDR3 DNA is TGCGCCAGCAGTCAATCGGACAGGTCCGGGTATAATTCACCCCTCCACTTT. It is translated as CASSQSDRSGYNSPLHF.